Listed here are 9 T cell receptor beta chains from one sample, sequenced in a study of identical twins. TCRdb re-analysed the 5' RACE reads in MiXCR, keeping a single row per CDR3 protein. The sample consists of hundreds of thousands of distinct CDR3 sequences, under 8.5% of them appearing once. The data were also submitted as part of a second study, on yellow fever vaccine responses in identical twins.

The specimen sequenced was PBMCs. The receptors were gathered from a woman under 30 in good health.

This rearrangement joins TRBV28 to TRBJ2-1; D call uncertain. The CDR3 is 17 residues long. CDR1 and CDR2 (germline): MDHEN, SYDVKM. Trimming took 3 bases from V and 0 from J, leaving 15 bases between them. CDR3 sequence (DNA): TGTGCCAGCAGTTTTTCGGCGCCTGCCACCTCCTACAATGAGCAGTTCTTC. Residues: CASSFSAPATSYNEQFF. Supplemented by reference TRBV28 and TRBJ2-1, the full variable domain reads DVKVTQSSRYLVKRTGEKVFLECVQDMDHENMFWYRQDPGLGLRLIYFSYDVKMKEKGDIPEGYSVSREKKERFSLILESASTNQTSMYLCASSFSAPATSYNEQFFGPGTRLTVL.

The chain recombines TRBV18 with TRBJ2-5, with D perhaps TRBD1 (6 bases). The CDR3 has 16 amino acids. V was cut by 5 bases and J by 0 bases, with 16 bases left in between. Per the germline V gene, CDR1 is KGHSH and CDR2 is LQKENI. The CDR3 DNA follows: TGTGCCAGCTCAGCATCTAAGGACAGCAACCAAGAGACCCAGTACTTC. Protein: CASSASKDSNQETQYF.

The rearrangement uses TRBV20-1 and TRBJ2-1; D is unresolved. This CDR3 contains 13 residues. Germline CDR1 DFQATT, CDR2 SNEGSKA (reference sequence). V gave up 5 bases and J gave up 0 bases, with 8 bases separating them. The CDR3 DNA is TGCAGTGCTCTTCATTTCTCCTACAATGAGCAGTTCTTC. Amino acids: CSALHFSYNEQFF.

The V and J genes are TRBV5-1 and TRBJ2-1; TRBD2 agrees at 7 bases. With V trimmed by 4 bases and J by 13 bases, 11 bases remained unmatched. The CDR3 has 13 residues. The germline CDR1 and CDR2 sequences are SGHRS and YFSETQ. The CDR3 sequence is CASSLETGLIQFF. CDR3 coding DNA: TGCGCCAGCAGCCTTGAAACGGGACTAATCCAGTTCTTC.

This rearrangement joins TRBV15 to TRBJ2-3; the match to TRBD2 covers 11 bases. Germline V lookup: CDR1 LNHNV, CDR2 YYDKDF (reference sequence). CDR3 length equals 16 residues. The V gene end was trimmed by 5 bases and the J gene end by 2 bases; junction bases not matched to a gene: 6. The CDR3 here is CATSSGTSGPTDTQYF. The CDR3 DNA follows: TGTGCCACCAGCTCCGGGACTAGCGGACCCACAGATACGCAGTATTTT.

This clonotype was detected only a few times. The V gene is TRBV24-1, the J gene TRBJ2-2; D may be TRBD1 (5 bases). V gave up 6 bases and J gave up 4 bases, with 11 bases separating them. The CDR3 is made up of 14 amino acids. CDR1 is KGHDR, CDR2 SFDVKD, per germline. The CDR3: CATSQTGFTGELFF. CDR3 DNA sequence: TGTGCCACCAGTCAAACAGGTTTCACCGGGGAGCTGTTTTTT.

The gene calls are TRBV5-1 and TRBJ2-5; the match to TRBD1 covers 8 bases. This CDR3 is 15 amino acids long. Germline CDR1 reads SGHRS; CDR2 reads YFSETQ. The ends lost 0 bases at V and 1 base at J; junction bases unmatched: 2. The CDR3: CASSLGQGFQETQYF. Here the CDR3 DNA reads TGCGCCAGCAGCTTGGGACAGGGGTTCCAAGAGACCCAGTACTTC.

This clonotype came up many times. The chain couples TRBV24-1 to TRBJ2-7; tentatively, D is TRBD2 (5 bases). Per the germline V gene, CDR1 is KGHDR and CDR2 is SFDVKD. Trimming pared 4 bases from V and 0 bases from J, leaving 15 bases between. CDR3 size: 16 residues. CDR3 region: CATSDLRSGNSYEQYF. DNA of the CDR3: TGTGCCACCAGTGACCTTCGGTCGGGGAACTCCTACGAGCAGTACTTC.

This sequence joins TRBV7-8 and TRBJ2-7; D gene uncertain. Germline V gene sequence: CDR1 SGHVS, CDR2 FQNEAQ. V lost 2 bases, J lost 0 bases, and 14 bases lay in between. This CDR3 has 16 amino acids. As DNA, the CDR3 is TGTGCCAGCAGCTTATTTACGGAACCAAACTCCTACGAGCAGTACTTC. It translates to CASSLFTEPNSYEQYF.